The rows below give T cell receptor beta chains drawn from one sample of a study of cytomegalovirus exposure and HLA in healthy donors. This table comes from immunoSEQ multiplex PCR, and its TCRdb copy is limited to in-frame clones, with some not included. The sample lists about 150,000 clones; about four fifths were seen once. The sample taken for sequencing was PBMCs. All receptors come from a man aged 50 to 60 in good health and CMV-seropositive. CDR3s include the opening cysteine and the closing phenylalanine or tryptophan. The D gene is left open where the match is weak. The size entry is marked missing in some rows and otherwise reads once, few, many or a size class.

>.|TRBV7-8|.|TRBJ2-1
TGTGCCAGCAGCGTAAATTCGGGTGTTGAGTTCTTC
CASSVNSGVEFF
>TRBD1|TRBV29-1|.|TRBJ2-3
TGCAGCGTTGAAGGAAGGGACAGGGGGCTTGCAGATACGCAGTATTTT
CSVEGRDRGLADTQYF
>.|TRBV6-5|.|TRBJ1-5
TGTGCCAGCAGCCACAATGGCAATCAGCCCCAGCATTTT
CASSHNGNQPQHF
>.|TRBV10-2|few|TRBJ1-2
TGCGCCAGCAGTGAGGAGGGCAGCTTCATCTATGGCTACACCTTC
CASSEEGSFIYGYTF
>TRBD2|TRBV7-3|few|TRBJ2-3
TGTGCCAGCAGCCCCCAGTTAGCGGGAGGAAGCACAGATACGCAGTATTTT
CASSPQLAGGSTDTQYF
>.|TRBV5-8|once|TRBJ2-5
TGTGCCAGCAGCGCCCCTCCTAGGGGCCAAGAGACCCAGTACTTC
CASSAPPRGQETQYF
>TRBD1|TRBV19|.|TRBJ1-5
TGTGCCAGTAATCGAGGGACAGACCGAAGAAATCAGCCCCAGCATTTT
CASNRGTDRRNQPQHF
>.|TRBV7-9|.|TRBJ2-3
TGTGCCAGCAGCCCGAGCTTGTCCGCAGATACGCAGTATTTT
CASSPSLSADTQYF
>.|TRBV4-1|.|TRBJ2-7
TGCGCCAGCAGCCAAGCTAAGAGCGTTACCTACGAGCAGTACTTC
CASSQAKSVTYEQYF
>TRBD1|TRBV4-1|.|TRBJ2-5
TGCGCCAGCAGCCGCGCGCCACCCCGGGAACAGGGGGACGGGACCCAGTACTTC
CASSRAPPREQGDGTQYF
>.|TRBV30|.|TRBJ2-5
TGTGCCTGGAGTCTACTTAAAGAGACCCAGTACTTC
CAWSLLKETQYF
>.|TRBV19|.|TRBJ1-1
TGTGCCAGTAGTATCAGGGTCGGCACTGAAGCTTTCTTT
CASSIRVGTEAFF
>.|TRBV5-1|.|TRBJ2-7
TGCGCCAGCAGCGGGGGGACGGAGGCATCCTACGAGCAGTACTTC
CASSGGTEASYEQYF
>.|TRBV28|.|TRBJ1-5
TGTGCCAGCAGTTCGTTTGTGTTCATAGGGGAGGGCAATCAGCCCCAGCATTTT
CASSSFVFIGEGNQPQHF
>.|TRBV9|.|TRBJ1-3
TGTGCCAGCAGCGAATCAGATTTGGGCAGGGCCCCTGGAAACACCATATATTTT
CASSESDLGRAPGNTIYF
>TRBD1|TRBV2|.|TRBJ1-2
TGTGCCAGCAGTGATTTGACCGGGACAGACCGTAACTATGGCTACACCTTC
CASSDLTGTDRNYGYTF
>TRBD1|TRBV6-4|few|TRBJ2-5
TGTGCCAGCAGTGGGGACAGGGGCGAGACCCAGTACTTC
CASSGDRGETQYF
>TRBD1|TRBV11-2|.|TRBJ1-2
TGTGCCAGCAGCTTAGCCACGACAGGGGGCTATGGCTACACCTTC
CASSLATTGGYGYTF
>.|TRBV5-1|.|TRBJ2-2
TGCGCCAGCAGTGGACAGCCGGACGGGGAGCTGTTTTTT
CASSGQPDGELFF
>.|TRBV28|.|TRBJ2-7
TGTGCCAGCAGTGAATCGATCGGGAGCTCCTACGAGCAGTACTTC
CASSESIGSSYEQYF
>.|TRBV10-3|.|TRBJ1-2
TGTGCCATCAGTGAGTCGAGGGACACAAACTATGGCTACACCTTC
CAISESRDTNYGYTF
>TRBD1|TRBV7-9|.|TRBJ2-5
TGTGCCAGCAGGCACCTAGGTGGGACAGGGTCCCAAGAGACCCAGTACTTC
CASRHLGGTGSQETQYF
>TRBD2|TRBV27|.|TRBJ2-1
TGTGCCAGCAGTTTCTTTCCCCCCGGGACTAGCGGGAGGTCTGAGCAGTTCTTC
CASSFFPPGTSGRSEQFF
>.|TRBV5-1|.|TRBJ1-1
TGCGCCAGCAGCTTCAGGACATCTAACACTGAAGCTTTCTTT
CASSFRTSNTEAFF
>TRBD2|TRBV18|.|TRBJ2-2
TGTGCCAGCTCACCAAGGGTGCTAGCGGGGAACACCGGGGAGCTGTTTTTT
CASSPRVLAGNTGELFF
>TRBD1|TRBV30|.|TRBJ1-1
TGTGCCTGGGCAGGGGGGAGGAACACTGAAGCTTTCTTT
CAWAGGRNTEAFF
>.|TRBV2|.|TRBJ2-6
TGTGCCAGCAGTGAAGACGGCCTAGGCTCTGGGGCCAACGTCCTGACTTTC
CASSEDGLGSGANVLTF
>.|TRBV15|.|TRBJ1-5
TGTGCCACCAGCAGAGCGAGGCCGTCGAGCAATCAGCCCCAGCATTTT
CATSRARPSSNQPQHF
>TRBD1|TRBV11-2|.|TRBJ2-1
TGTGCCAGCAAAAGGGGGCTGGATGAGCAGTTCTTC
CASKRGLDEQFF
>TRBD1|TRBV18|.|TRBJ1-1
TGTGCCAGCTCACCGACAGGGGACTCGAACACTGAAGCTTTCTTT
CASSPTGDSNTEAFF
>TRBD1|TRBV5-1|.|TRBJ2-7
TGCGCCAGCAGCTTGGGACAGGGTTGGTACGAGCAGTACTTC
CASSLGQGWYEQYF
>TRBD1|TRBV30|.|TRBJ2-1
TGTGCCTGTACGACAGGGGCCTCCTACAATGAGCAGTTCTTC
CACTTGASYNEQFF
>.|TRBV6-1|few|TRBJ2-5
TGTGCCAGCAGTGAAGATATCGTCAGACAAGAGACCCAGTACTTC
CASSEDIVRQETQYF
>TRBD1|TRBV5-6|.|TRBJ2-5
TGTGCCAGCAGCGCAGGGGGCGCGGAGCAGTACTTC
CASSAGGAEQYF
>.|TRBV28|once|TRBJ1-3
TGTGCCAGCAGTTCGGGGGGGCCCCTCTCTGGAAACACCATATATTTT
CASSSGGPLSGNTIYF
>.|TRBV19|.|TRBJ2-7
TGTGCCAGTAGTATTGACAATTACGAGCAGTACTTC
CASSIDNYEQYF
>.|TRBV5-8|.|TRBJ1-2
TGTGCCAGCAGCTTGTTAACTAACTATGGCTACACCTTC
CASSLLTNYGYTF
>TRBD2|TRBV29-1|.|TRBJ2-2
TGCAGCGTAGGACTAGCGGGAACCACCGGGGAGCTGTTTTTT
CSVGLAGTTGELFF
>TRBD1|TRBV2|once|TRBJ1-5
TGTGCCAGCAGGGGACAGTTCAATCAGCCCCAGCATTTT
CASRGQFNQPQHF
>.|TRBV5-6|.|TRBJ1-1
TGTGCCAGCAGCTTAGCGGGACGGCTGAACACTGAAGCTTTCTTT
CASSLAGRLNTEAFF
>TRBD2|TRBV11-2|.|TRBJ2-7
TGTGCCAGCAGCGGTACTAGCGGGAGGGCCCTCTACGAGCAGTACTTC
CASSGTSGRALYEQYF
>.|TRBV15|.|TRBJ1-3
TGTGCCACCAGCAGGGACAGTCAGGCTGTCTCTGGAAACACCATATATTTT
CATSRDSQAVSGNTIYF
>.|TRBV30|.|TRBJ2-7
TGTGCCTGCAGGTCGCAGGGACACGAGCAGTACTTC
CACRSQGHEQYF